This T cell receptor beta chain was recovered during a study of beta chain features in type 1 diabetes (dated by TCRdb to the late 2010s). The study in broad terms: Mean age, gender distribution, total cell number and subset yield did not differ between patients and healthy donors. A total of roughly 100,000,000 sorted cells were examined across all samples, and the number of cells per subset was strongly correlated with RNA yield. The study compared the TCRB repertoires of sorted circulating CD4+ T cell subsets in recently diagnosed type 1 diabetes patients with those in matched healthy donors. Regulatory and stem cell-like memory subsets were obtained from only 8 patients and about eight healthy donors, while naive and central memory subsets were obtained from all 28 donors. The study at large found these results: Fewer insertions and more nucleotide deletions at VDJ recombination sites were observed in patients with type 1 diabetes, implying thymic rearrangement abnormalities. Because cDNA was sequenced instead of genomic DNA, highly expressing activated cells could be over-represented, though the groups showed no difference in activation or CD3 levels. In all four CD4+ subsets, TCRB CDR3 length was moderately but significantly shorter in type 1 diabetes patients. Naive, central memory and regulatory TCRB repertoires appeared to be more alike among patients than among healthy donors. PCR might favor shorter templates, but patient and control samples were amplified and corrected together, so any skew would affect both groups equally. Only small numbers of individuals were included in the HLA sub-analyses, which left unresolved whether HLA type had any influence on TCRB rearrangement.

CDR1 and CDR2 are read off the germline V gene as SGHDT and YYEEEE. Trimming at the junction amounts to 5 bases on V and 7 bases on J, and the germline ends lie 18 bases apart. The cysteine opens and the phenylalanine closes a CDR3 of 14 amino acids. CDR3 DNA is the only sequence kept; it has 42 bases, read in frame from the first base. Each donor gave one peripheral blood draw, roughly 110 mL on average, collected into heparinised tubes. A BD FACSAria II was used to sort naive, central memory, regulatory and stem cell-like memory CD4+ T cells with a panel that included CD45RO, CCR7, CD25, CD127, CD95 and CD27. Every sorted population had a purity above 98%. PBMCs were isolated right away by Lymphoprep density gradient centrifugation and were stained directly, without culture. To minimize batch effects, samples were stained and sorted in pairs, one healthy donor with one patient per experiment. The entire isolated RNA was reverse transcribed using the High Capacity cDNA Reverse Transcription Kit, and thus expressed TCRB transcripts were sequenced. Naive, central memory and regulatory T cell samples underwent deep immunoSEQ sequencing, averaging around 3.7 million total reads per sample. After sorted cells were lysed in RLT buffer, RNA was extracted with DNase-treated RNeasy Micro or Mini kits, with the choice depending on cell number. To prevent cross-contamination, each cell subset was processed individually, whereas patient and healthy donor samples were processed jointly. TCRB sequences were amplified from cDNA with the immunoSEQ multiplex PCR, producing 87-bp fragments spanning the CDR3 region. Sequencing of the amplicons was done on the Illumina HiSeq platform. Concerning the study's data processing: PCR bias was computationally corrected using synthetic template baselines, reads within Hamming distance 2 were collapsed, and singletons that could not be merged were discarded. Reads were aligned against IMGT so that V, D and J genes, CDR3 length and insertions or deletions at six rearrangement sites could be assigned. Within each subset, clonotype counts were normalized to sorted cell number, after which true diversity and Gini coefficients were computed with the tcR R package. The overlap coefficient, calculated on TCRB nucleotide sequences, was used to measure repertoire sharing. Out-of-frame TCRB sequences from naive cells were analyzed as a proxy for the pre-selection repertoire. TCRdb provides this immuneACCESS table in a form limited to in-frame rearrangements. Some clones are lacking; in checked studies, under half of them reflect an unresolved V gene, and why the rest are absent is not known. The V and J calls and clone size were taken over from that table, and D and trimming were inferred from the DNA. This sample gives 600,000 or so clones in total; roughly 13% of them show up just once. Together, the top ten hold 0.035% to 0.045% of the sample.

A word on this clone: The antigen it binds to is not known. No much larger clone is present one base from it, and per-base qualities are unavailable.

This chain joins TRBV5-6 to TRBJ1-1; the D gene is perhaps TRBD1, from 6 matching bases. This TCR was sampled from a young man with type 1 diabetes. The specimen was naive CD4+ T cells from blood. The meaning of the sample's cell subset or site label: true naive CD4+ T cells. At the DNA level, the sequence is TGTGCCAGCAGAAGGGCGGGGGGCCGAATTGAAGCTTTCTTT. This encodes CASRRAGGRIEAFF. Here the CDR3 is joined to the reference TRBV5-6 and TRBJ1-1 genes, and the full variable domain is: DAGVTQSPTHLIKTRGQQVTLRCSPKSGHDTVSWYQQALGQGPQFIFQYYEEEERQRGNFPDRFSGHQFPNYSSELNVNALLLGDSALYLCASRRAGGRIEAFFGQGTRLTVV.